The present T cell receptor beta chain was sequenced within a study of T cell changes during pregnancy in multiple sclerosis. Some clones are missing from TCRdb's copy, which holds only in-frame ones; the method was immunoSEQ multiplex PCR. The sample includes 75,000 to 90,000 clones, about 91% of them seen just once. Specimen: PBMCs, collected in the first trimester of pregnancy. This TCR derives from a female donor in good health, serving as a control in a pregnancy study. Some clones in this sample may be carry-over from other donors' samples.

The CDR3: CASSILGTSGYNEQFF. Here the CDR3 DNA reads TGTGCCAGCAGCATCTTGGGGACTAGCGGCTACAATGAGCAGTTCTTC. The rearrangement links TRBV7-2 to TRBJ2-1; 11 positions match TRBD2. Losses at the gene ends were 5 bases for V and 3 bases for J; bases not matched to a gene: 6. Germline V gene data show CDR1 as SGHTA and CDR2 as FQGNSA. CDR3 length equals 16 residues.